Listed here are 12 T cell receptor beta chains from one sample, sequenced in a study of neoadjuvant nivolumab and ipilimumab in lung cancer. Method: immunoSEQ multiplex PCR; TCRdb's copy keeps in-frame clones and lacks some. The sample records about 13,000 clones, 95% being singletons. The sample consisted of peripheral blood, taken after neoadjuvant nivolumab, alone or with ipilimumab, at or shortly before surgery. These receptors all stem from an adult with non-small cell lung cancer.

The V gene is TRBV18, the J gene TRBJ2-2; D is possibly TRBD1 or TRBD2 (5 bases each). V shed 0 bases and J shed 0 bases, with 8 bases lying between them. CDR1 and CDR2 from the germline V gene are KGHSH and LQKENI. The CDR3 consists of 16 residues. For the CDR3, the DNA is TGTGCCAGCTCACCACCGGGGGTGGCGAACACCGGGGAGCTGTTTTTT. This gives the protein CASSPPGVANTGELFF.

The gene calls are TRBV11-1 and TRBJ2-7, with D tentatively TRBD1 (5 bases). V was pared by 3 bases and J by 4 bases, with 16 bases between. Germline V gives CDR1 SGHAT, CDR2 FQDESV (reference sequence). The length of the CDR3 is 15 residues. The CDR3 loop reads CASSFNRLPEYEQYF. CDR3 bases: TGTGCCAGCAGCTTCAACAGGCTACCAGAATACGAGCAGTACTTC.

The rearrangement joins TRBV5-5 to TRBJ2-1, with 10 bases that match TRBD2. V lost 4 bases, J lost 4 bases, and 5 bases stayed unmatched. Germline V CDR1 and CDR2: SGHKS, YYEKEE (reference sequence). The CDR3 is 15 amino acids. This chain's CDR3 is CASSGGTSVYNEQFF. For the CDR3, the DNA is TGTGCCAGCAGCGGCGGGACTAGCGTTTACAATGAGCAGTTCTTC.

The CDR3 DNA reads TGTGCCAGCAGCTTTCGTCCCGGGGAGCTGTTTTTT. It yields the protein CASSFRPGELFF. V is TRBV7-9 and J is TRBJ2-2; D remains unclear. The germline V gene has CDR1 SEHNR and CDR2 FQNEAQ (reference sequence). Trimming left V 3 bases short and J 6 bases short, with 5 bases between. This CDR3 has 12 residues.

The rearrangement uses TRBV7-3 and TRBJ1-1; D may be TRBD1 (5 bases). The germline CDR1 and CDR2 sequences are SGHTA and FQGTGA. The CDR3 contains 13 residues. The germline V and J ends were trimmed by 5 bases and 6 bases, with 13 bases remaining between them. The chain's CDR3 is CASSRDSEAEAFF. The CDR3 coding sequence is TGTGCCAGCAGCCGGGACTCCGAGGCTGAAGCTTTCTTT.

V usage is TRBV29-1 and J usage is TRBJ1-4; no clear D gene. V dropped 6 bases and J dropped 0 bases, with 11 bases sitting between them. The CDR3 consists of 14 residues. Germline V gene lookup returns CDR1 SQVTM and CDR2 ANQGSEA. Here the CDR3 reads CSVATEATNEKLFF. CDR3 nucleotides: TGCAGCGTCGCCACAGAAGCAACTAATGAAAAACTGTTTTTT. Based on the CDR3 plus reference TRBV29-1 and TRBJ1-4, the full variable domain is SAVISQKPSRDICQRGTSLTIQCQVDSQVTMMFWYRQQPGQSLTLIATANQGSEATYESGFVIDKFPISRPNLTFSTLTVSNMSPEDSSIYLCSVATEATNEKLFFGSGTQLSVL.

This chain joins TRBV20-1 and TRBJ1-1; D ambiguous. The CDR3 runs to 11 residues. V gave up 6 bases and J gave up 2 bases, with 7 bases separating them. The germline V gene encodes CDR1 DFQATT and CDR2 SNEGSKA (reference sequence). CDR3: CSAEGNTEAFF. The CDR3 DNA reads TGCAGTGCCGAGGGTAACACTGAAGCTTTCTTT.

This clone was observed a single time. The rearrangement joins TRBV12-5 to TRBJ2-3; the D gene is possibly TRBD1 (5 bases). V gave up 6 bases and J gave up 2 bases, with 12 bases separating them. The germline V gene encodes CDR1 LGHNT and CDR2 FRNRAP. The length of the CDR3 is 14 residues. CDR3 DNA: TGTGCTAGTGGCCGCGACAGTCACACAGATACGCAGTATTTT. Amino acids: CASGRDSHTDTQYF.

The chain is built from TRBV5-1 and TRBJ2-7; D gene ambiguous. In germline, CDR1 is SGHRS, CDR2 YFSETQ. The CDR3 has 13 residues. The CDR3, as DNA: TGCGCAGCTTCCTTACTCCACCCGGACGAGCAGTACTTC. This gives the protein CAASLLHPDEQYF.

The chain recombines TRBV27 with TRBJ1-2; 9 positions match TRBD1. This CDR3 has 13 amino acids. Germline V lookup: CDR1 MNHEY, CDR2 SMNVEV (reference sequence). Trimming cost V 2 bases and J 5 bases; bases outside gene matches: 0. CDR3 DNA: TGTGCCAGCAGTTTAGGACAGGGGTATGGCTACACCTTC. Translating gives CASSLGQGYGYTF.

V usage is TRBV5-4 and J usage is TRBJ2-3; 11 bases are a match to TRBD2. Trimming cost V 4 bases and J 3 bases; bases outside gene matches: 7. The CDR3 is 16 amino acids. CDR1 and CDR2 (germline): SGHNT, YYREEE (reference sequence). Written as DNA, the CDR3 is TGTGCCAGCAGCCACCTACTAGCGGGAGTTACAGATACGCAGTATTTT. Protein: CASSHLLAGVTDTQYF.

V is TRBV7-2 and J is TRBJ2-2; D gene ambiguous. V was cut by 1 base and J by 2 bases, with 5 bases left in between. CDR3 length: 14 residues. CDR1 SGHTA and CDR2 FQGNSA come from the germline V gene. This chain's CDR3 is CASSLVSNTGELFF. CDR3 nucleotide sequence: TGTGCCAGCAGCTTAGTGTCCAACACCGGGGAGCTGTTTTTT.